A single sample is the source of the 3 T cell receptor beta chains below, sequenced in a study of blood T cell repertoires in COVID-19. Generated by immunoSEQ multiplex PCR, the TCRdb table keeps only in-frame clones and is missing some. The data show 140,000 to 150,000 clones, 87% seen once. Sequencing input: PBMCs or T cells enriched from blood (not recorded which). Receptors originate from a woman in her thirties or forties who had been exposed to COVID-19.

V usage is TRBV6-4 and J usage is TRBJ2-3, with D perhaps TRBD2 (7 bases). Trimming shortened V by 6 bases and J by 2 bases, and 15 bases separated the two germline ends. CDR3 size: 15 residues. Per germline, CDR1 MRHNA and CDR2 SNTAGT. The CDR3: CASRRGGGITDTQYF. The CDR3, as DNA: TGTGCCAGCAGGAGGGGAGGGGGAATCACAGATACGCAGTATTTT.

The J gene is TRBJ1-2, the V gene TRBV27, with TRBD1 matching over 8 bases. The V and J ends lost 5 bases and 6 bases, in that order; junction bases with no gene match: 5. This CDR3 is 13 amino acids long. Germline CDR1 is MNHEY and CDR2 is SMNVEV (reference sequence). The CDR3 region is CASSRTGLNGYTF. The DNA of the CDR3 is TGTGCCAGCAGTAGGACAGGGTTAAATGGCTACACCTTC.

The rearrangement joins TRBV5-1 to TRBJ1-2, with TRBD1 matching 7 bases. The CDR3 consists of 15 residues. Germline V lookup: CDR1 SGHRS, CDR2 YFSETQ. The ends lost 0 bases at V and 3 bases at J; junction bases unmatched: 5. CDR3 loop: CASSLGQGVDYGYTF. CDR3 nucleotides: TGCGCCAGCAGCTTGGGGCAGGGGGTTGACTATGGCTACACCTTC.